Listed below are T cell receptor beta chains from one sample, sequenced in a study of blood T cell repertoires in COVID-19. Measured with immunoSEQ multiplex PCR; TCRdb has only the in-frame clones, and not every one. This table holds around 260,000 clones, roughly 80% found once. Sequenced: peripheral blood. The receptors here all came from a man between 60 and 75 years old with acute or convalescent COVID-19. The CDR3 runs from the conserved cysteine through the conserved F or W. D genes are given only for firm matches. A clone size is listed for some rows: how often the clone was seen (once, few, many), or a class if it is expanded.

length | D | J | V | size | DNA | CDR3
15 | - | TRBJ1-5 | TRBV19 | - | TGTGCCAGTAGTATTGGAGGCAGGAGCAATCAGCCCCAGCATTTT | CASSIGGRSNQPQHF
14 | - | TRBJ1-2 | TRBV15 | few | TGTGCCACCAGCATGGGCGGGGATAACTATGGCTACACCTTC | CATSMGGDNYGYTF
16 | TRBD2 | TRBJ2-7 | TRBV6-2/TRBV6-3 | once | TGTGCCAGCAGTTACCCAGCGGGAGCGAAGTCCTACGAGCAGTACTTC | CASSYPAGAKSYEQYF
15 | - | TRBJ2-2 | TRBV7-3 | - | TGTGCCAGCAGCTTCGCGGCGACCGACACCGGGGAGCTGTTTTTT | CASSFAATDTGELFF
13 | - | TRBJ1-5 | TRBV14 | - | TGTGCCAGCAGCCAAGCTCTAGGTCAGCCCCAGCATTTT | CASSQALGQPQHF
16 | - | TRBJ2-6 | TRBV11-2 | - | TGTGCCAGCAGCCTTTTAGACAGCTCTGGGGCCAACGTCCTGACTTTC | CASSLLDSSGANVLTF
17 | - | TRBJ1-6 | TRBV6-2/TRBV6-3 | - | TGTGCCAGCAGTTACTACCAACAGGTTGCGGCTAATTCACCCCTCCACTTT | CASSYYQQVAANSPLHF
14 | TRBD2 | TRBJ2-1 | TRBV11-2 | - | TGTGCCAGCAGCTCTCTAGCGGGCCACAATGAGCAGTTCTTC | CASSSLAGHNEQFF
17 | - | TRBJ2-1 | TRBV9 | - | TGTGCCAGCAGCGTTACAGGTCTTTTTAGCTCCTACAATGAGCAGTTCTTC | CASSVTGLFSSYNEQFF
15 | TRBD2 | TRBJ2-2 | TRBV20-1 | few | TGCAGTGCTAGTCTAGCGGGGGGGCCCGGCGGGGAGCTGTTTTTT | CSASLAGGPGGELFF
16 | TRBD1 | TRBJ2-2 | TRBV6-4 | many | TGTGCCAGCAGTGTCACAGGGGGCGGTGGCACCGGGGAGCTGTTTTTT | CASSVTGGGGTGELFF
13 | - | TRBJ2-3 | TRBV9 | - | TGTGCCAGCAGTGAGGCCCCGACAGATACGCAGTATTTT | CASSEAPTDTQYF
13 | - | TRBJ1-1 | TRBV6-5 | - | TGTGCCAGCAGTTATGGGGGCGTGGAGATGTTCTTCTTT | CASSYGGVEMFFF
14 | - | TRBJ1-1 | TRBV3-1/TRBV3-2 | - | TGTGCCAGCAGCTTGTGGTCGGGGAACACTGAAGCTTTCTTT | CASSLWSGNTEAFF
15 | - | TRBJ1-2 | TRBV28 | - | TGTGCCAGCAGTCACCGAAGCAATATACCGTATGGCTACACCTTC | CASSHRSNIPYGYTF
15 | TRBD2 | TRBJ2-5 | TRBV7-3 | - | TGTGCCAGCAGCTTATCCAGCGGGAGGGGGGAGACCCAGTACTTC | CASSLSSGRGETQYF
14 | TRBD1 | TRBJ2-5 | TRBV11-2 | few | TGTGCCAGCAGCTTACGGACAGGGTGGGGGACCCAGTACTTC | CASSLRTGWGTQYF
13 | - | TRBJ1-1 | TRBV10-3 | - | TGTGCCATCAACCTTGGTAAAGAGACTGAAGCTTTCTTT | CAINLGKETEAFF
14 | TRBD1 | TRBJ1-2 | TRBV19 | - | TGTGCCAGTACCAACAGGGACAGGGGTTATGGCTACACCTTC | CASTNRDRGYGYTF
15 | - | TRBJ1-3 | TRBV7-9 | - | TGTGCCAGCAGCGTTGCTGTCGCTATTAGAAACACCATATATTTT | CASSVAVAIRNTIYF
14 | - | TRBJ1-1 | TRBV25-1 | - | TGTGCCAGCATCCCCCCGGGGGTTTCGGCTGAAGCTTTCTTT | CASIPPGVSAEAFF
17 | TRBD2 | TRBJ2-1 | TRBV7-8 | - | TGTGCCAGCAGCTCCGTAGCGGGAGGGCCCCTAGGGAATGAGCAGTTCTTC | CASSSVAGGPLGNEQFF
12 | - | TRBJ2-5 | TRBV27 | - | TGTGCCAGCAGTTTATCGGGGGCGACCCAGTACTTC | CASSLSGATQYF
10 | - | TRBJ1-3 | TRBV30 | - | TGTGCCTGGAGTGGGCCAACCATATATTTT | CAWSGPTIYF
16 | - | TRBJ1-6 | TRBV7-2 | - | TGTGCCAGCAGCTTTAGGGGCCAGTCCCATAATTCACCCCTCCACTTT | CASSFRGQSHNSPLHF
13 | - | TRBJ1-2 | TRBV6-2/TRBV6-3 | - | TGTGCCAGCAGTTACCGGGGGGCTCATGGCTACACCTTC | CASSYRGAHGYTF
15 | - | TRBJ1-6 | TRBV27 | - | TGTGCCAGCAGACCCGGACAGTCTAATAATTCACCCCTCCACTTT | CASRPGQSNNSPLHF
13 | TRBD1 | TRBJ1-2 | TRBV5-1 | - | TGCGCCAGCAGCTTACAGGGGGCGGAGGGCTACACCTTC | CASSLQGAEGYTF
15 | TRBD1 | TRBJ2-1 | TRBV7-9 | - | TGTGCCAGCAGCCTAAGGGACAGGCCAAACAATGAGCAGTTCTTC | CASSLRDRPNNEQFF
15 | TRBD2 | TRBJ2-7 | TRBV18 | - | TGTGCCAGCTCATCCGGGACTAGCGGAACCTACGAGCAGTACTTC | CASSSGTSGTYEQYF
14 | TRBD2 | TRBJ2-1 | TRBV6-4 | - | TGTGCCAGCAGCGCGGGAGGGGCTTACAATGAGCAGTTCTTC | CASSAGGAYNEQFF
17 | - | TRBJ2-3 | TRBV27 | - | TGTGCCAGCAGTCCGACCCGAGGCGGGATGAGGTTAGATACGCAGTATTTT | CASSPTRGGMRLDTQYF
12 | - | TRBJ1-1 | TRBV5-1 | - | TGCGCCAGCAGCACCGGGGACACTGAAGCTTTCTTT | CASSTGDTEAFF
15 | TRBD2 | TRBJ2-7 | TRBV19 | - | TGTGCCAGTAGTATAGCAGGGACTAGCGCCTACGAGCAGTACTTC | CASSIAGTSAYEQYF
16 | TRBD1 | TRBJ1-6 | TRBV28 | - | TGTGCCAGCAGTCAGGTACAGGGGGCTTGGAATTCACCCCTCCACTTT | CASSQVQGAWNSPLHF
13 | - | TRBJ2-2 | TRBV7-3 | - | TGTGCCAGCAGCTCGGGGAACACCGGGGAGCTGTTTTTT | CASSSGNTGELFF
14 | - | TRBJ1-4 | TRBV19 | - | TGTGCCAGTAGTATCGGACACTCTAATGAAAAACTGTTTTTT | CASSIGHSNEKLFF
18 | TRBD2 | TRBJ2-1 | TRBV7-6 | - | TGTGCCAGCAGCTTAGTACCCCCAGCGGGAGCCGCCTACAATGAGCAGTTCTTC | CASSLVPPAGAAYNEQFF
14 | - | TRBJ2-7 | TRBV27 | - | TGTGCCAGCCGGCTTGGGGCCAGGGGCTACGAGCAGTACTTC | CASRLGARGYEQYF
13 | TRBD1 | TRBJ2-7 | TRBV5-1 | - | TGCGCCAGCAGCATGGGACAGACCTACGAGCAGTACTTC | CASSMGQTYEQYF
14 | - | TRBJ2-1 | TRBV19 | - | TGTGCCAGTAGTCCTCCTTCGGGTTGGCTTGCGCAGTTCTTC | CASSPPSGWLAQFF
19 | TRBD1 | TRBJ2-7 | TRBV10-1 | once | TGCGCCAGCAGTGAGCCGACAACGGACCAGACAGGGTTTAGCTACGAGCAGTACTTC | CASSEPTTDQTGFSYEQYF
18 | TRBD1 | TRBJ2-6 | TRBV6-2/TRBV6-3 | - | TGTGCCAGCAGCCCAGGGACAGCCCTTTACTCTGGGGCCAACGTCCTGACTTTC | CASSPGTALYSGANVLTF
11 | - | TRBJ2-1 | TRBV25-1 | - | TGTGCCAGCAGAAGGGGAAATGAGCAGTTCTTC | CASRRGNEQFF
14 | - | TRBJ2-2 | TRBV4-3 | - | TGCGCCAGCAGCCAACTTACGAACACCGGGGAGCTGTTTTTT | CASSQLTNTGELFF
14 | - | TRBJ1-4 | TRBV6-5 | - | TGTGCCAGCAGAACGGGAGCAACTAATGAAAAACTGTTTTTT | CASRTGATNEKLFF
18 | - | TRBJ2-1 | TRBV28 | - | TGTGCCAGCAGTTTATTAGGGGGAGGGCCTAGGTCCTACAATGAGCAGTTCTTC | CASSLLGGGPRSYNEQFF
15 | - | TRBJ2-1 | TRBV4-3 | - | TGCGCCAGCAGCCAAGAAACGGGAATTCACAATGAGCAGTTCTTC | CASSQETGIHNEQFF
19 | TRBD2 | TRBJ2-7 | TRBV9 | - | TGTGCCAGCAGCGGGGTGGCGGGAGACCCCCTTCAACAGTCCTACGAGCAGTACTTC | CASSGVAGDPLQQSYEQYF
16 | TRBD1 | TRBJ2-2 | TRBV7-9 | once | TGTGCCAGCAGCTTAGGGGAGACAGGGGGCACCGGGGAGCTGTTTTTT | CASSLGETGGTGELFF
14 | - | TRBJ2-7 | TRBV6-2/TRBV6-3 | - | TGTGCCAGCAGTACCGACAGGACCGCCTACGAGCAGTACTTC | CASSTDRTAYEQYF
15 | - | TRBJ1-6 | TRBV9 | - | TGTGCCAGCAGTCCAGAGGACAGTCTTAATTCACCCCTCCACTTT | CASSPEDSLNSPLHF
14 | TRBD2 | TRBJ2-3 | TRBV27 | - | TGTGCCAGCAGTCTCCGGGGGGGATGGGATACGCAGTATTTT | CASSLRGGWDTQYF
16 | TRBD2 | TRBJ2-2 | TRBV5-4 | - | TGTGCCAGCAGCTTGGGGCTAGCGGGGAACACCGGGGAGCTGTTTTTT | CASSLGLAGNTGELFF
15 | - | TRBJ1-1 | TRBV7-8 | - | TGTGCCAGCAGCTCCTTGAGGGTGATGAACACTGAAGCTTTCTTT | CASSSLRVMNTEAFF
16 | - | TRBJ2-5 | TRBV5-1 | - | TGCGCCAGCAGCCCCGGACTTGGGAGGACATGGGAGACCCAGTACTTC | CASSPGLGRTWETQYF
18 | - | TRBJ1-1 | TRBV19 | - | TGTGCCAGTAGTACCCATTCCCCCCTTGTAACAGCCGGCACTGAAGCTTTCTTT | CASSTHSPLVTAGTEAFF